This T cell receptor (beta chain) was sequenced in a study of cytomegalovirus exposure and HLA in healthy donors. At the level of the study: Clustering assigned 70% to 90% of the roughly 420 genotyped donors to the Caucasian-associated ancestry cluster. The study's findings and limits: The classifier reportedly diagnosed cytomegalovirus status with high sensitivity and specificity.

PCR used 60 Vbeta primers and 13 Jbeta primers. Profiling relied on immunoSEQ multiplex PCR, and the TCRdb table lists in-frame clones only, not all of them. The table includes about 120,000 clones, roughly 70% detected once. CDR3 length equals 14 residues. The germline V gene has CDR1 LGHNA and CDR2 YSLEER. V lost 0 bases, J lost 1 base, and 6 bases lay in between. This clone has just a few counts. Antigen specificity is unknown. Other DNA sequences from this sample encode an identical CDR3 as well. In nominal health when sampled, donors likely had unrecorded immune exposures nonetheless. The sequencing sample was made of PBMCs. This TCR was recovered from a woman aged 40 to 49 in good health and CMV-seropositive. The rearrangement joins TRBV4-3 to TRBJ1-1, with D tentatively TRBD1 (5 bases). CDR3 DNA: TGCGCCAGCAGCCAAGAGGGGCGGAACACTGAAGCTTTCTTT. The encoded protein is CASSQEGRNTEAFF.